The clone carrying this T cell receptor beta chain was found many times. The antigen is undetermined. The entry originates in a study of T cell repertoires in cytomegalovirus infection. Across the study: Selection of CMV epitopes for the study included recently identified HLA-C-restricted and well-studied HLA-B-restricted ones. Public signatures in TCR beta pointed to CMV infection and matching HLA type.

TCRdb ran MiXCR on the reads and lists one entry per CDR3 protein. The sample shows fewer than 1,000,000 distinct CDR3 sequences, roughly a third of them seen only once. The CDR3 is 14 amino acids. Germline V gene data show CDR1 as SGHTA and CDR2 as FQGNSA. Trimming took 3 bases from V and 4 from J, leaving 10 bases between them. Study-wide results and caveats: Frequencies of public TCR beta families were cumulated, and this identified carriers of CMV plus the relevant HLA.

This chain uses TRBV7-2 with TRBJ2-1; unclear D gene. The specimen was cultured CD8+ T cells from PBMCs, collected from culture after CMV antigen stimulation. The TCR sequence derives from a human donor in good health (CMV status not recorded). Some clones in this sample may be carry-over from other donors' samples. This CDR3 is CASSFAPKYNEQFF. CDR3 coding DNA: TGTGCCAGCAGCTTCGCTCCCAAGTACAATGAGCAGTTCTTC.